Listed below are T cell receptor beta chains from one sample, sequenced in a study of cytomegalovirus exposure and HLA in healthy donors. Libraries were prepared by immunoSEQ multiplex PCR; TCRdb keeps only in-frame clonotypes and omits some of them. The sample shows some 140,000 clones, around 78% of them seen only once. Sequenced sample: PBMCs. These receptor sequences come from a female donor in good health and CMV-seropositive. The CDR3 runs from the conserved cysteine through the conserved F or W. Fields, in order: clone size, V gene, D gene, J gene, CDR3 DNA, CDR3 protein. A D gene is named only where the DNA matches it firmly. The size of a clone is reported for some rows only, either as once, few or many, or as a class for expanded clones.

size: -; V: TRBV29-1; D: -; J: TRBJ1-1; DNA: TGCAGCGCGGGGTCTGGAGGGACTGAAGCTTTCTTT; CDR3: CSAGSGGTEAFF
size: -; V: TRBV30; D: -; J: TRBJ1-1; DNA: TGTGCCTGGACTAGGTTCGTAAAGGACACTGAAGCTTTCTTT; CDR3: CAWTRFVKDTEAFF
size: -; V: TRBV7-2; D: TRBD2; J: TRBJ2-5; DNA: TGTGCCAGCAGCTTAGTAGCGGGGAGGGGAGAAGAGACCCAGTACTTC; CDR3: CASSLVAGRGEETQYF
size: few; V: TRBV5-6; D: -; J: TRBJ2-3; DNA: TGTGCCAGCAGCCAACTACGTGGGGGCCGCACAGATACGCAGTATTTT; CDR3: CASSQLRGGRTDTQYF
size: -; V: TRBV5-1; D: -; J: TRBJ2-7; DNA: TGCGCCAGCAGCTTGGTGGCAGGTTCGACGTACGAGCAGTACTTC; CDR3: CASSLVAGSTYEQYF
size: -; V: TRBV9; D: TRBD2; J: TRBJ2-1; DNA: TGTGCCAGCAGCGCCAGCGGGGGGGCCCGTGATGAGCAGTTCTTC; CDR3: CASSASGGARDEQFF
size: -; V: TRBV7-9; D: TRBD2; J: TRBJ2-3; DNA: TGTGCCAGCAGCTCTAGTCGGGGGGGCTTAACAGATACGCAGTATTTT; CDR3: CASSSSRGGLTDTQYF
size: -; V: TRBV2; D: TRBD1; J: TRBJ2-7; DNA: TGTGCCAGCGCAAGGGGGACAGGGGGCTACGAGCAGTACTTC; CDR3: CASARGTGGYEQYF
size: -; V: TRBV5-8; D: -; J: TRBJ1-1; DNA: TGTGCCAGCAGCCCCAGCGGGGATCGCGCTTTCTTT; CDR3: CASSPSGDRAFF
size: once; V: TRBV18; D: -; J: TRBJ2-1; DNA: TGTGCCAGCTCACCATTGATAGGGGTCGATGAGCAGTTCTTC; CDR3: CASSPLIGVDEQFF
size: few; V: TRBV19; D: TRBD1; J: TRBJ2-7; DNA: TGTGCCAGTAGTATTAGAGGGGACAGGGACTACGAGCAGTACTTC; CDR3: CASSIRGDRDYEQYF
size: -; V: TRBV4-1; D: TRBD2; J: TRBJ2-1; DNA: TGCGCCAGCAGCCAAGATACACTAGCGGGAGGGTACAATGAGCAGTTCTTC; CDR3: CASSQDTLAGGYNEQFF
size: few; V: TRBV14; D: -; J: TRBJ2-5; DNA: TGTGCCAGCAGCCACAGGGGAGTGGAGACCCAGTACTTC; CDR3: CASSHRGVETQYF
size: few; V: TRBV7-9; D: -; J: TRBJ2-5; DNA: TGTTCCAGCAGCTCAGAAACTTCGGGATTTGAGACCCAGTACTTC; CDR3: CSSSSETSGFETQYF
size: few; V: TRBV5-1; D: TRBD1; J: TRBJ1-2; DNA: TGCGCCAGCAGCTTTCACAGGGGTCCTAACTATGGCTACACCTTC; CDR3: CASSFHRGPNYGYTF
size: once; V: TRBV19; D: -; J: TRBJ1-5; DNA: TGTGCCAGTAGTATAGCGGGGGGCAATCAGCCCCAGCATTTT; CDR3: CASSIAGGNQPQHF
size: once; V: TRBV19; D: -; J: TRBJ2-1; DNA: TGTGCCAGTAATTACAGGGATGACAATGAGCAGTTCTTC; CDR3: CASNYRDDNEQFF
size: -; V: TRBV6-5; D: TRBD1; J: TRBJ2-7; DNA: TGTGCCAGCTGCGCGGGACAGGGTCACTACGAGCAGTACTTC; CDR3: CASCAGQGHYEQYF
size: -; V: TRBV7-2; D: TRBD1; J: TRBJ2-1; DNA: TGTGCCAGCAGCCTGGACAGGGGGTTGTACAATGAGCAGTTCTTC; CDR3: CASSLDRGLYNEQFF
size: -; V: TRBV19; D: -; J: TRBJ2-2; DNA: TGTGCCAGTAGTATAGTAGGAGGAGGGGCGGGCACCGGGGAGCTGTTTTTT; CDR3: CASSIVGGGAGTGELFF
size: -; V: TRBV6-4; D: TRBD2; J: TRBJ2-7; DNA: TGTGCCAGCAGTGAAGGGCTAGCGGGGGGGATCTACGAGCAGTACTTC; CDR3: CASSEGLAGGIYEQYF
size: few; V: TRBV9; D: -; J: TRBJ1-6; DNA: TGTGCCAGCAGCATAAATGAGGATTCACCCCTCCACTTT; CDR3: CASSINEDSPLHF
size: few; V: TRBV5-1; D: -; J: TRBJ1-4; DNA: TGCGCCAGCAGCTTGACGGTCCCGGGACAAGCTGAAAAACTGTTTTTT; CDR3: CASSLTVPGQAEKLFF
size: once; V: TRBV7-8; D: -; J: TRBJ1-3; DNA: TGTGCCAGCAGCTTATCATTTCCAGCCTCCCGCGGCACCATATATTTT; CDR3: CASSLSFPASRGTIYF
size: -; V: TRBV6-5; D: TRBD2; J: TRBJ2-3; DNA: TGTGCCAGCAGTCCCGGACTAGCGGGAGTGGATACGCAGTATTTT; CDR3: CASSPGLAGVDTQYF
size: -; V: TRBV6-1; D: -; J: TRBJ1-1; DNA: TGTGCCAGCAGCCGACAGGTGAACACTGAAGCTTTCTTT; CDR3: CASSRQVNTEAFF
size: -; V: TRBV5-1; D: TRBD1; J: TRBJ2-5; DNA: TGCGCCAGCAGCCTCGTGTACAGGGGGCTAAAGACCCAGTACTTC; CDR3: CASSLVYRGLKTQYF
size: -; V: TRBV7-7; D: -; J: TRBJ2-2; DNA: TGTGCCAGCAGCTTATCCGGGGGCGGGGAGCTGTTTTTT; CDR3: CASSLSGGGELFF
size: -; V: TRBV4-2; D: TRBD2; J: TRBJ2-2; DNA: TGTGCCAGCAGCCAAGTGGCTAGCGGTCATAAGGGTAACACCGGGGAGCTGTTTTTT; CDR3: CASSQVASGHKGNTGELFF
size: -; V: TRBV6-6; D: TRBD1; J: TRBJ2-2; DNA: TGTGCCAGCAGTTTCGGACAGGGTGACGGGGAGCTGTTTTTT; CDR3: CASSFGQGDGELFF
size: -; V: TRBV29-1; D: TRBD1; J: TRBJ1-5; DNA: TGCAGCGTTGACCCAGGGGGCTTACCGGGGCAGCCCCAGCATTTT; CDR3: CSVDPGGLPGQPQHF
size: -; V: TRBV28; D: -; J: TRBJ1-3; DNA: TGTGCCAGCAGTTTGGCAGGGGCGAGAAACACCATATATTTT; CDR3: CASSLAGARNTIYF
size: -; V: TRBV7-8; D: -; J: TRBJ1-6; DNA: TGTGCCAGCAGCTCCATTCGACAGCCAAATTCACCCCTCCACTTT; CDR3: CASSSIRQPNSPLHF
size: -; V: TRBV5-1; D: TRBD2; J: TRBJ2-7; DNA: TGCGCCAGCAGCTTGGCTGGGGGGGACGGGATCTACGAGCAGTACTTC; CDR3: CASSLAGGDGIYEQYF
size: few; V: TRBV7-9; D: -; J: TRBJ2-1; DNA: TGTGCCAGCAGCTCCCCGAGGGACTCCTACAATGAGCAGTTCTTC; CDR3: CASSSPRDSYNEQFF
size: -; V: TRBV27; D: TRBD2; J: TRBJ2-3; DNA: TGTGCCAGCAGTTTATCCTCCCCACTAGCGGGGAACACAGATACGCAGTATTTT; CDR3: CASSLSSPLAGNTDTQYF
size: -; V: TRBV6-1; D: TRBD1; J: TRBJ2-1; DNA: TGTGCCAGCCAGACCCAGGGGGACTACAATGAGCAGTTCTTC; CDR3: CASQTQGDYNEQFF